One sample yielded the 4 T cell receptor beta chains listed below, sequenced in a study of T-cell memory formation after mild COVID-19. MiXCR was run by TCRdb on the 5' RACE reads, yielding one entry per CDR3 protein. Of about 340,000 distinct CDR3 sequences in the sample, approximately 16% were seen once. The sequenced sample was PBMCs or a T cell subset sorted from them (not recorded which). The receptor source for this set is a man aged 18 to 30 who had mild COVID-19 (a few samples of this study predate the infection). Cell type and time point are not known.

The V and J genes are TRBV4-3 and TRBJ1-1; D call uncertain. Between the trimmed V and J ends, which lost 1 base and 4 bases, there was a span of 13 bases. CDR3 length: 15 amino acids. Germline V gene data show CDR1 as LGHNA and CDR2 as YSLEER. The CDR3 loop reads CASSQGAPRPTEAFF. The CDR3 region has the DNA TGCGCCAGCAGCCAAGGGGCCCCTCGTCCCACTGAAGCTTTCTTT.

The J gene is TRBJ2-3, the V gene TRBV2, with 7 bases fitting TRBD1. Trimming at V came to 2 bases and at J to 2 bases, leaving 4 bases not matched to a gene. CDR3 length: 15 amino acids. Germline V gives CDR1 SNHLY, CDR2 FYNNEI. CDR3 in amino acids: CASSENRGFTDTQYF. Written as DNA, the CDR3 is TGTGCCAGCAGTGAAAACAGGGGATTCACAGATACGCAGTATTTT. The full variable domain, rest sourced from reference TRBV2 and TRBJ2-3, is EPEVTQTPSHQVTQMGQEVILRCVPISNHLYFYWYRQILGQKVEFLVSFYNNEISEKSEIFDDQFSVERPDGSNFTLKIRSTKLEDSAMYFCASSENRGFTDTQYFGPGTRLTVL.

This clonotype was counted between two and nine times. The chain recombines TRBV30 with TRBJ2-3, with a weak D call TRBD2 (5 bases). The CDR3 covers 11 residues. The germline gives CDR1 GTSNPN, CDR2 SVGIG (reference sequence). Trimming removed 4 bases at V and 6 bases at J, with 8 bases between. CDR3 in DNA: TGTGCCTGGATAGCGTCCGATACGCAGTATTTT. Its protein is CAWIASDTQYF.

This clonotype came up many times. The genes are TRBV6-2 or TRBV6-3 and TRBJ2-3, with no clear D. The CDR3 extends over 11 amino acids. Deletions cut 4 bases from V and 5 bases from J, with 4 bases between. Looked up from germline, CDR1 is MNHEY and CDR2 is SVGEGT. The CDR3 reads CASSFGDTQYF. The CDR3 DNA reads TGTGCCAGCAGTTTTGGAGATACGCAGTATTTT.